Presented here are 21 T cell receptor beta chains from one specimen sequenced in a study of beta chain features in type 1 diabetes. Sequencing targeted expressed TCRB transcripts, as all isolated RNA had been reverse transcribed. Sequenced by immunoSEQ multiplex PCR; TCRdb stores in-frame clones only, minus some. The table includes 900,000 or so clones, 17% detected once. Source material: naive CD4+ T cells from blood. These receptors all stem from a woman in her late teens or twenties in good health.

The V and J genes are TRBV5-6 and TRBJ1-2; D ambiguous. Germline lookup yields CDR1 SGHDT and CDR2 YYEEEE. The ends were cut back, 1 base at V and 0 bases at J, with 7 bases in the middle. The CDR3 is 14 residues long. CDR3 residues: CASSLRVANYGYTF. CDR3 nucleotides: TGTGCCAGCAGCTTGAGGGTAGCTAACTATGGCTACACCTTC. The full variable domain, in which reference TRBV5-6 and TRBJ1-2 provide the parts outside the CDR3, is DAGVTQSPTHLIKTRGQQVTLRCSPKSGHDTVSWYQQALGQGPQFIFQYYEEEERQRGNFPDRFSGHQFPNYSSELNVNALLLGDSALYLCASSLRVANYGYTFGSGTRLTVV.

This clone was counted a few times. The rearrangement uses TRBV11-2 and TRBJ2-7, with D perhaps being TRBD1 or TRBD2 (5 bases each). The V gene's germline CDR1 is SGHAT and CDR2 FQNNGV. This CDR3 has 15 amino acids. Between the trimmed V and J ends, which lost 0 bases and 6 bases, there was a span of 15 bases. The CDR3 loop reads CASSLESGAPGEQYF. Written as DNA, the CDR3 is TGTGCCAGCAGCTTAGAGTCCGGGGCCCCGGGCGAGCAGTACTTC. Supplemented by reference TRBV11-2 and TRBJ2-7, the full variable domain reads EAGVAQSPRYKIIEKRQSVAFWCNPISGHATLYWYQQILGQGPKLLIQFQNNGVVDDSQLPKDRFSAERLKGVDSTLKIQPAKLEDSAVYLCASSLESGAPGEQYFGPGTRLTVT.

This sequence joins TRBV11-2 and TRBJ1-3; the D gene is possibly TRBD1 (5 bases). This CDR3 region has 16 residues. The germline V and J ends were trimmed by 5 bases and 4 bases, with 18 bases remaining between them. Germline CDR1 is SGHAT and CDR2 is FQNNGV. The CDR3 bases are TGTGCCAGCAGCCCGCAGGCCAGGGCAACGGGAAACACCATATATTTT. This sequence encodes CASSPQARATGNTIYF. The full variable domain, completed using reference TRBV11-2 and TRBJ1-3, is EAGVAQSPRYKIIEKRQSVAFWCNPISGHATLYWYQQILGQGPKLLIQFQNNGVVDDSQLPKDRFSAERLKGVDSTLKIQPAKLEDSAVYLCASSPQARATGNTIYFGEGSWLTVV.

The chain couples TRBV29-1 to TRBJ2-1, with 8 nucleotides matching TRBD2. This CDR3 spans 14 amino acids. CDR1 and CDR2 (germline): SQVTM, ANQGSEA. J lost 16 bases, V lost 0 bases, and 14 bases had no gene match. The CDR3, as DNA: TGCAGCGTTGAAGATCAACCGGCACGGGAGGGAGACTTCTTC. It encodes CSVEDQPAREGDFF.

V usage is TRBV19 and J usage is TRBJ2-5; a weak D match, TRBD1 (5 bases). Germline loops: CDR1 LNHDA, CDR2 SQIVND (reference sequence). V gave up 5 bases and J gave up 4 bases, with 11 bases separating them. The CDR3 has 13 residues. The CDR3: CASSGRVLETQYF. CDR3 sequence (DNA): TGTGCCAGTAGTGGCAGGGTATTAGAGACCCAGTACTTC.

V and J are TRBV13 and TRBJ2-7; 14 positions agree with TRBD2. Germline V gene lookup returns CDR1 PRHDT and CDR2 FYEKMQ (reference sequence). J was trimmed by 0 bases and V by 4 bases; bases with no gene match: 14. This CDR3 comprises 20 residues. The chain's CDR3 is CASSSYWTSGRRGRSYEQYF. In DNA, the CDR3 is TGTGCCAGCAGCTCATATTGGACTAGCGGGAGGAGGGGACGCTCCTACGAGCAGTACTTC.

This rearrangement joins TRBV28 to TRBJ2-5; D remains ambiguous. The CDR3 covers 11 residues. CDR1 is MDHEN, CDR2 SYDVKM, per germline. The V and J ends lost 6 bases and 7 bases respectively, with 9 bases between them. CDR3 residues: CASSPHGTQYF. The DNA of the CDR3 is TGTGCCAGCAGCCCTCACGGGACCCAGTACTTC.

This clone was recorded a few times. The V gene is TRBV27, the J gene TRBJ2-3; TRBD2 matches 7 bases. Losses at the gene ends were 4 bases for V and 2 bases for J; bases not matched to a gene: 6. Germline CDR1 reads MNHEY; CDR2 reads SMNVEV (reference sequence). The CDR3 is 15 amino acids. The CDR3 spells CASSSGGRHTDTQYF. The CDR3 bases are TGTGCCAGCAGTTCGGGCGGGAGACACACAGATACGCAGTATTTT.

The V call is TRBV27, the J call TRBJ2-5; 8 bases are a match to TRBD2. Germline V lookup: CDR1 MNHEY, CDR2 SMNVEV (reference sequence). The CDR3 spans 13 residues. V shed 10 bases and J 4 bases; nucleotides not matched to a gene: 8. The CDR3 nucleotides read TGTGCCAACCTAGCGGGTCCTCGAGAGACCCAGTACTTC. Residues: CANLAGPRETQYF.

The sample holds a few counts of this clone. The CDR3 nucleotides read TGTGCCAGCAGCGCGGAATACGAGCAGTACTTC. Translation: CASSAEYEQYF. The chain carries TRBV5-6 and TRBJ2-7; D not certain. V dropped 4 bases and J dropped 4 bases, with 6 bases sitting between them. CDR3 length equals 11 residues. Germline V gene sequence: CDR1 SGHDT, CDR2 YYEEEE. Full variable domain (rest looked up from reference TRBV5-6 and TRBJ2-7): DAGVTQSPTHLIKTRGQQVTLRCSPKSGHDTVSWYQQALGQGPQFIFQYYEEEERQRGNFPDRFSGHQFPNYSSELNVNALLLGDSALYLCASSAEYEQYFGPGTRLTVT.

CDR3 sequence (DNA): TGCGCCAGCAGCCCCCGGGACGCCCCGAGGATGGGGACCCAGTACTTC. It codes for CASSPRDAPRMGTQYF. The V gene is TRBV5-1, the J gene TRBJ2-5; D possibly matches TRBD1 or TRBD2 (5 bases each). Germline CDR1 SGHRS, CDR2 YFSETQ. There are 16 residues in the CDR3. V lost 4 bases and J lost 7, with 23 bases in between. The full variable domain, with the rest looked up from reference TRBV5-1 and TRBJ2-5, is KAGVTQTPRYLIKTRGQQVTLSCSPISGHRSVSWYQQTPGQGLQFLFEYFSETQRNKGNFPGRFSGRQFSNSRSEMNVSTLELGDSALYLCASSPRDAPRMGTQYFGPGTRLLVL.

A few counts support this clone. This chain links TRBV21-1 with TRBJ2-1; no DNA check was done on the table's D call, TRBD2. TRBV21-1 is a listed pseudogene. The length of the CDR3 is 18 residues. The CDR3 DNA is TGTGCCAGCAGCAAACCCACCCCGTTAGCGGGAGGTCCCAATGAGCAGTTCTTC. It specifies CASSKPTPLAGGPNEQFF.

The chain is built from TRBV4-3 and TRBJ2-5, with 12 bases identical to TRBD1. CDR1 and CDR2 from the germline V gene are LGHNA and YSLEER. With 4 bases clipped from V and 3 bases from J, the junction kept 3 bases outside the gene matches. CDR3 length: 15 residues. The CDR3 is CASSRGQGAKETQYF. CDR3 nucleotide sequence: TGCGCCAGCAGCCGGGGACAGGGGGCGAAAGAGACCCAGTACTTC.

This chain joins TRBV2 and TRBJ1-1, with D unclear. CDR1 and CDR2 (germline): SNHLY, FYNNEI. Trimming took 7 bases from V and 3 from J, leaving 15 bases between them. This CDR3 is 14 amino acids long. The CDR3 loop is CASTAGILDTEAFF. Written as DNA, the CDR3 is TGTGCCAGCACCGCGGGGATCCTCGACACTGAAGCTTTCTTT.

The CDR3 DNA follows: TGTGCCAGCAGTCGGGATTTACTAGAGCACATTCAGTACTTC. Translating gives CASSRDLLEHIQYF. This rearrangement joins TRBV28 to TRBJ2-4; TRBD2 is a possible D gene (5 bases). V was pared by 5 bases and J by 8 bases, with 16 bases between. Germline CDR1 and CDR2: MDHEN and SYDVKM. This CDR3 region has 14 residues.

This clone appeared a single time. This chain uses TRBV5-1 with TRBJ2-3; D gene unclear. This CDR3 region has 16 residues. The germline CDR1 and CDR2 sequences are SGHRS and YFSETQ. V dropped 1 base and J dropped 1 base, with 13 bases sitting between them. The CDR3 is CASSLSSGMGTDTQYF. CDR3 coding DNA: TGCGCCAGCAGCTTGAGTTCTGGGATGGGCACAGATACGCAGTATTTT.

The V gene is TRBV5-1, the J gene TRBJ2-1; TRBD2 matches 11 bases. Germline V gene data show CDR1 as SGHRS and CDR2 as YFSETQ. V lost 4 bases, J lost 7 bases, and 7 bases stayed unmatched. This CDR3 has 15 residues. The CDR3 DNA follows: TGCGCCAGCAGCGAAACTAGCGGGAGTCAAAATGAGCAGTTCTTC. Translation: CASSETSGSQNEQFF.

This clone has just a few counts. The chain has TRBV2 and TRBJ1-4; D is unclear. Deletions cut 1 base from V and 7 bases from J, with 10 bases between. This CDR3 has 14 amino acids. CDR1 and CDR2 from the germline V gene are SNHLY and FYNNEI. The CDR3 coding sequence is TGTGCCAGCAGTGAAGGTGGTTTAGGTGAAAAACTGTTTTTT. This gives the protein CASSEGGLGEKLFF.

This clone appeared many times. The chain employs TRBV10-3 and TRBJ2-1; unclear D gene. V lost 6 bases and J lost 4, with 7 bases in between. CDR1 ENHRY and CDR2 SYGVKD come from the germline V gene. The CDR3 runs to 12 residues. The CDR3 DNA is TGTGCCATCAGAGACAATTACAATGAGCAGTTCTTC. Translation: CAIRDNYNEQFF.

The genes are TRBV6-5 and TRBJ1-5; 7 bases match TRBD1. Trimming removed 6 bases from V and 0 bases from J; junction bases left unmatched: 5. This CDR3 is built from 15 residues. CDR1 MNHEY and CDR2 SVGAGI come from the germline V gene. CDR3 loop: CASRGQEISNQPQHF. DNA for the CDR3: TGTGCCAGCAGAGGACAGGAAATTAGCAATCAGCCCCAGCATTTT.

For the CDR3, the DNA is TGTGCCAGCGGACTCAACACCGGGGAGCTGTTTTTT. It yields the protein CASGLNTGELFF. The chain carries TRBV9 and TRBJ2-2; possible D gene TRBD2, 5 bases. This CDR3 has 12 residues. Trimming removed 7 bases at V and 2 bases at J, with 6 bases between. Germline CDR1 reads SGDLS; CDR2 reads YYNGEE.